This T cell receptor beta chain came from a study of PD-1 blockade in mismatch repair-deficient tumors. About the research overall: Patients had approximately 12 mismatch repair-deficient cancer types, all previously treated and progressing.

This clone was observed a few times. What it binds is unknown. Distinct nucleotide sequences in the sample also encode this CDR3. The germline CDR1 and CDR2 sequences are SGHTA and FQGNSA. The V end was cut by 3 bases, the J end by 3 bases, with 8 bases between. The CDR3 is 13 amino acids. Study results and caveats: Tumor-resident clones, often undetectable pretreatment in blood, expanded then contracted after pembrolizumab.

Every patient had mismatch repair deficiency by PCR or immunohistochemistry. The TCR-sequenced patients were a few responders to pembrolizumab. The protocol was immunoSEQ multiplex PCR, while the TCRdb copy is restricted to in-frame clones and leaves out a portion. Of some 100,000 clones listed, 82% are singletons. The rearrangement joins TRBV7-2 to TRBJ2-5, with D perhaps matching TRBD1 (6 bases). The receptor comes from an adult with mismatch repair-deficient cancer. The material was peripheral blood, obtained roughly 36 weeks after starting pembrolizumab. CDR3 loop: CASSFAGEETQYF. The CDR3 DNA is TGTGCCAGCAGCTTCGCAGGGGAAGAGACCCAGTACTTC. The whole variable domain, filled in from reference TRBV7-2 and TRBJ2-5, reads GAGVSQSPSNKVTEKGKDVELRCDPISGHTALYWYRQSLGQGLEFLIYFQGNSAPDKSGLPSDRFSAERTGGSVSTLTIQRTQQEDSAVYLCASSFAGEETQYFGPGTRLLVL.